The 11 T cell receptor beta chains reported below all come from one sample, sequenced in a study of kidney transplant recipient with SARS-CoV-2 infection. From the reads, TCRdb called clonotypes with MiXCR, one entry per CDR3 protein. Of 200,000 to 300,000 distinct CDR3 sequences in the sample, more than 25% were seen once. Sequencing was performed on a blood sample, taken at baseline and on day 111 from a kidney transplant recipient. These receptors were collected from a young adult male patient who had COVID-19 and was a kidney transplant recipient. The T cells may come from the graft donor.

This clonotype has at least ten counts. The chain is built from TRBV5-4 and TRBJ1-2, with D hard to call. This CDR3 region has 16 residues. Trimming shortened V by 7 bases and J by 4 bases, and 23 bases separated the two germline ends. CDR1 is SGHNT and CDR2 is YYREEE in the germline V gene (reference sequence). The CDR3 loop is CASPGAVPGKTYGYTF. DNA of the CDR3: TGTGCCAGCCCCGGCGCCGTACCAGGAAAGACCTATGGCTACACCTTC. Full variable domain (rest looked up from reference TRBV5-4 and TRBJ1-2): ETGVTQSPTHLIKTRGQQVTLRCSSQSGHNTVSWYQQALGQGPQFIFQYYREEENGRGNFPPRFSGLQFPNYSSELNVNALELDDSALYLCASPGAVPGKTYGYTFGSGTRLTVV.

This clonotype was observed many times. The CDR3 DNA reads as TGTGCCAGCAGCCCACAGGACTACTATGGCTACACCTTC. Protein sequence: CASSPQDYYGYTF. The chain links TRBV7-9 to TRBJ1-2; D might be TRBD1 (5 bases). The V end was cut by 5 bases, the J end by 3 bases, with 10 bases between. The germline V gene encodes CDR1 SEHNR and CDR2 FQNEAQ (reference sequence). The CDR3 sequence is 13 residues long.

This clonotype was recorded at least ten times. This rearrangement joins TRBV7-9 to TRBJ1-2, with D maybe TRBD1 (6 bases). The length of the CDR3 is 14 residues. With 2 bases removed from V and 7 bases from J, the gap between germline ends came to 14 bases. The germline V gene has CDR1 SEHNR and CDR2 FQNEAQ (reference sequence). The CDR3 DNA is TGTGCCAGCAGCTTAAGGGGGGACGGGGGTGGCTACACCTTC. Translated: CASSLRGDGGGYTF.

Of note for this clonotype: A much larger clonotype is one base distant, so this may be a read error. The rearrangement uses TRBV10-2 and TRBJ1-2, with unresolved D. CDR1 WSHSY and CDR2 SAAADI come from the germline V gene. The CDR3 length is 17 residues. The CDR3 DNA follows: TGCGCCAGCAGTTGTTTGCACACTTCTAGAAAGACCTATGACTACACCTTC. Translated: CASSCLHTSRKTYDYTF.

The chain is built from TRBV9 and TRBJ2-3; TRBD2 matches 8 bases. V dropped 0 bases and J dropped 4; count of bases not matched to a gene: 7. This CDR3 region has 16 residues. CDR1 is SGDLS, CDR2 YYNGEE, per germline. The CDR3 loop is CASSVAGGRSPDTQYF. CDR3 DNA sequence: TGTGCCAGCAGCGTAGCTGGCGGGAGGTCCCCAGATACGCAGTATTTT.

For this clonotype: A much bigger clone sits one base away, suggesting this may be a read error. As DNA, the CDR3 is TGCGCCAGCAGCCGACAGGGGAGTGAAAAACTGTTTTTT. It is translated as CASSRQGSEKLFF. The chain couples TRBV10-2 to TRBJ1-4; TRBD1 matches at 8 bases. V lost 6 bases to trimming and J lost 7 bases; unmatched junction nucleotides: 4. CDR3 length: 13 amino acids. Germline loops: CDR1 WSHSY, CDR2 SAAADI.

With respect to this clonotype: The junction departs from germline at one end; a sequencing error may be responsible. The J gene is TRBJ2-1, the V gene TRBV7-9, with TRBD2 identical over 9 bases. The germline V gene encodes CDR1 SEHNR and CDR2 FQNEAQ (reference sequence). CDR3 length equals 16 residues. The CDR3 coding sequence is TGTGCCTGCAGCTTAGAGGCGGGAGGGCCCTACAATGAGCAGTTCTTC. This encodes CACSLEAGGPYNEQFF. Drawing the rest from reference TRBV7-9 and TRBJ2-1, the complete variable domain is DTGVSQNPRHKITKRGQNVTFRCDPISEHNRLYWYRQTLGQGPEFLTYFQNEAQLEKSRLLSDRFSAERPKGSFSTLEIQRTEQGDSAMYLCACSLEAGGPYNEQFFGPGTRLTVL.

In its sample, this clonotype was seen many times. This chain links TRBV3-1 with TRBJ1-1; D call uncertain. This CDR3 has 17 amino acids. V was trimmed by 5 bases and J by 4 bases, leaving 23 bases between them. The germline CDR1 and CDR2 sequences are LGHDT and YNNKEL (reference sequence). CDR3 bases: TGTGCCAGCAGCTTGTTCCGTCCCATTTCAATTCGCACTGAAGCTTTCTTT. It translates to CASSLFRPISIRTEAFF.

The sample holds many counts of this clonotype. The chain recombines TRBV3-1 with TRBJ2-7, with 8 bases identical to TRBD1. This CDR3 is 17 amino acids long. After removal of 0 bases from V and 3 bases from J, the junction contained 10 bases not matched to a gene. The germline CDR1 and CDR2 sequences are LGHDT and YNNKEL (reference sequence). DNA of the CDR3: TGTGCCAGCAGCCAAGAGGGCGGCGGGACAGGTCGCTACGAGCAGTACTTC. This codes for CASSQEGGGTGRYEQYF.

This clonotype was counted ten times or more. This chain joins TRBV11-2 and TRBJ2-1; maybe TRBD2 (5 bases). The CDR3 loop spans 14 amino acids. Germline V gene sequence: CDR1 SGHAT, CDR2 FQNNGV. V lost 0 bases and J lost 5, with 8 bases in between. Written as DNA, the CDR3 is TGTGCCAGCAGCTTAGACCGGACTGACAATGAGCAGTTCTTC. Translation: CASSLDRTDNEQFF.

This clonotype was counted ten times or more. The chain joins TRBV5-5 to TRBJ1-2, with D unresolved. The germline V and J ends were trimmed by 5 bases and 4 bases, with 21 bases remaining between them. CDR1 SGHKS and CDR2 YYEKEE come from the germline V gene (reference sequence). There are 16 residues in the CDR3. DNA for the CDR3: TGTGCCAGCAGACCGTATGTCTCGCGAAAGACCTATGGCTACACCTTC. Translation: CASRPYVSRKTYGYTF. Using reference TRBV5-5 and TRBJ1-2 for the parts outside the CDR3, the full variable domain is DAGVTQSPTHLIKTRGQQVTLRCSPISGHKSVSWYQQVLGQGPQFIFQYYEKEERGRGNFPDRFSARQFPNYSSELNVNALLLGDSALYLCASRPYVSRKTYGYTFGSGTRLTVV.